This T cell receptor (beta chain) appears in the sequencing data of a study of PD-1 blockade in classical Hodgkin lymphoma (dated by TCRdb to 2020 to 2022). Study-wide context: To define a peripheral blood immune signature of response to PD-1 blockade in classical Hodgkin lymphoma, the study combined TCR beta sequencing with CyTOF.

The Qiagen DNeasy kit was used to extract genomic DNA both from unsorted PBMCs and from the negatively selected CD4+ and CD8+ fractions. Amplification of TCR beta CDR3 regions was done by immunoSEQ multiplex PCR with primers that anneal to V and J segments. A synthetic immune receptor repertoire was used to minimize amplification bias, and any residual bias was removed computationally once sequencing was done. For the original study's pipeline: Repertoire diversity was quantified as the Shannon entropy index using custom Python scripts. Unsorted, CD4+ and CD8+ repertoires were analyzed separately, except for combined analyses in which CD4+ and CD8+ sequences were merged in silico. Drawn from immuneACCESS, this table holds only the in-frame rearrangements with V and J called that TCRdb kept. Clones are partly lost; checked studies trace under half to an unresolved V gene and leave the rest unexplained. For V, J and clone size, that table is used; D and trimming come from the DNA. Present in this sample are approximately 16,000 clones, 86% of which were seen just once. The ten biggest clones cover about 0.82% of the sample.

The sample's time point label is to be understood as: newly diagnosed, previously untreated cHL patient sample. CD4+ T cells were purified from thawed PBMCs by magnetic negative selection with a Miltenyi CD4+ T cell isolation kit. As a comparison group for the relapsed/refractory trial patients, PBMCs from patients with newly diagnosed, previously untreated classical Hodgkin lymphoma were sequenced. Peripheral blood was collected in 8 mL Vacutainer Cell Preparation Tubes, from which PBMCs were isolated by centrifugation and then cryopreserved. Purified CD4+ and CD8+ fractions were prepared only for cases in which an additional PBMC sample was available. Magnetically labelled cells were removed on LS columns in a quadroMACS separator, and the flow-through was retained as the purified fraction. Comment on this clone: The antigen this receptor binds is unknown. Per-base quality was not reported, and no clone a single base away is much larger than it.

What the work shows at the level of the full study, not this receptor alone: Only a single clinical trial cohort was studied, and what caused the repertoire differences, possibly disease activity or prior therapy, remained undefined. Baseline TCR diversity was reported to be lower in newly diagnosed patients than in healthy donors and to be lower still in relapsed/refractory patients.

The source material was CD4+ T cells from blood. The sequence was obtained from a human donor with classical Hodgkin lymphoma.

The DNA sequence is TGCGCCAGCAGACCTTCAGGGGCCGTAAGTGAAAAACTGTTTTTT. This translates into CASRPSGAVSEKLFF. Rearrangement joined TRBV5-1 to TRBJ1-4, with TRBD1 as a weak D call on 6 bases. V is cut by 5 bases and J by 7 bases, and the space between the germline ends is 18 bases. Spanning cysteine to phenylalanine, the CDR3 consists of 15 amino acids. Only the CDR3 DNA stays, 45 bases, in frame from base 1. The germline V gene encodes CDR1 SGHRS and CDR2 YFSETQ.